This record covers a single T cell receptor beta chain. This sample stems from a study of control samples from healthy donors and cancer patients. There are 14 residues in the CDR3. From germline, CDR1 is MNHEY and CDR2 SMNVEV (reference sequence). Between the trimmed V and J ends, which lost 2 bases and 6 bases, there was a span of 14 bases. The method was immunoSEQ multiplex PCR; TCRdb's version includes in-frame clones alone and lacks a portion of them. The profile shows about 180,000 clones, about 91% of them singletons. Sequencing was performed on blood. This chain links TRBV27 with TRBJ2-7; TRBD1 might be the D (5 bases). The TCR comes from a woman aged 40 to 50 in good health. In DNA form, the CDR3 reads TGTGCCAGCAGTTTACTGGGGCGCGATGTCGAGCAGTACTTC. It specifies CASSLLGRDVEQYF.